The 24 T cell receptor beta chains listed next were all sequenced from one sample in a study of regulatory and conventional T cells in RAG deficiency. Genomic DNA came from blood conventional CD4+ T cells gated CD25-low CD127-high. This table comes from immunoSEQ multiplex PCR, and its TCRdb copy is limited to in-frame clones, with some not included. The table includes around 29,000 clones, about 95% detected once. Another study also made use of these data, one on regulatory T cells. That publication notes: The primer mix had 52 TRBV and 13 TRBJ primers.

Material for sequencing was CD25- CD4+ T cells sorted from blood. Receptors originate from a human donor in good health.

CDR3 bases: TGTGCCAGTAGTACCCCGGACAGGGGGTGGACGAGACGGGGGCCGGAGACCCAGTACTTC. Translation: CASSTPDRGWTRRGPETQYF. V is TRBV19 and J is TRBJ2-5; 10 positions agree with TRBD1. CDR3 length equals 20 residues. Germline V lookup: CDR1 LNHDA, CDR2 SQIVND (reference sequence). J was trimmed by 5 bases and V by 4 bases; bases with no gene match: 22.

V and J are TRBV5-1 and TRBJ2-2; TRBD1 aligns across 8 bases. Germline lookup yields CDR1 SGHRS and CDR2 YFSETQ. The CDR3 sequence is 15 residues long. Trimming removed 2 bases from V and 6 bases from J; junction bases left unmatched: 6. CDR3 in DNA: TGCGCCAGCAGCTTAGGACAGGGAGCCCCCGGGGAGCTGTTTTTT. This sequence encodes CASSLGQGAPGELFF. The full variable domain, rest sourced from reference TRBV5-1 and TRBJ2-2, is KAGVTQTPRYLIKTRGQQVTLSCSPISGHRSVSWYQQTPGQGLQFLFEYFSETQRNKGNFPGRFSGRQFSNSRSEMNVSTLELGDSALYLCASSLGQGAPGELFFGEGSRLTVL.

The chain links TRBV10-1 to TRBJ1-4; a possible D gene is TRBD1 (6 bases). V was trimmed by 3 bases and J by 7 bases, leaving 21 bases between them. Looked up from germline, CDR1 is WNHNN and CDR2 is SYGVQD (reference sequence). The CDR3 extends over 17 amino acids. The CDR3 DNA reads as TGCGCCAGCAGTGAATCGACAGGACCCGGGAAAAGTGAAAAACTGTTTTTT. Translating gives CASSESTGPGKSEKLFF.

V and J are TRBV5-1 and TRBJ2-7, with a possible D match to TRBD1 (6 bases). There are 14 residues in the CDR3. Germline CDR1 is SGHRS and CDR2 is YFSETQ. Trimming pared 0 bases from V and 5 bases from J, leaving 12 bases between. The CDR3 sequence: CASSLGQDPDEQYF. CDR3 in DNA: TGCGCCAGCAGCTTGGGACAGGACCCCGACGAGCAGTACTTC.

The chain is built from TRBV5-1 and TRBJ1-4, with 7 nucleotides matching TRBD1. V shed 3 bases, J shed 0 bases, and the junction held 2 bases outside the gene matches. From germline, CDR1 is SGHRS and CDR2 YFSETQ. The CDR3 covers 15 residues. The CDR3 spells CASSSTGATNEKLFF. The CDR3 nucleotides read TGCGCCAGCAGCTCCACAGGGGCAACTAATGAAAAACTGTTTTTT.

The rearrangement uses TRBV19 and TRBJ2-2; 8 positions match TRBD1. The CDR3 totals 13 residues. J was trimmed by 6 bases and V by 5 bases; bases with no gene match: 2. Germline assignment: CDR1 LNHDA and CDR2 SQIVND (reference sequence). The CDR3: CASSEQGAGELFF. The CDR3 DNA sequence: TGTGCCAGTAGTGAACAGGGGGCCGGGGAGCTGTTTTTT.

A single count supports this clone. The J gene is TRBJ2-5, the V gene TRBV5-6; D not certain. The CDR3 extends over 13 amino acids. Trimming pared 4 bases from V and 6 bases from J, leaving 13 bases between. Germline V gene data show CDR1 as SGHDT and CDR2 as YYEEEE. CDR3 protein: CASSLRVVKTQYF. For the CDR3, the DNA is TGTGCCAGCAGCCTTCGGGTCGTGAAGACCCAGTACTTC.

In nucleotides, the CDR3 is TGTGCCAGCTTTTGGTCGAGAGGCAATTCACCCCTCCACTTT. Translated: CASFWSRGNSPLHF. The V and J genes are TRBV6-1 and TRBJ1-6, with D uncertain. The CDR3 spans 14 residues. Per germline, CDR1 MNHNS and CDR2 SASEGT. V was clipped by 8 bases and J by 7 bases, with 15 bases between them.

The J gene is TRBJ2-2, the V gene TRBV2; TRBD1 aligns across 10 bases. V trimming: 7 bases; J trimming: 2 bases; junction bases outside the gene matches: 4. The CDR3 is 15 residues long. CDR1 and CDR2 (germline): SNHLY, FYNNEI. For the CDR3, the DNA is TGTGCCAGCAAGTGGGACAGGGGCAACACCGGGGAGCTGTTTTTT. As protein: CASKWDRGNTGELFF.

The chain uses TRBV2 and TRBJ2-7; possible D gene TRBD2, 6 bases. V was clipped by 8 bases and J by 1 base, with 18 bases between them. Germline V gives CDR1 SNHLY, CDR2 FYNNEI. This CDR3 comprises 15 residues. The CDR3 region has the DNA TGTGCCAGCCCCGCTACAAGGGACTTTTCCTACGAGCAGTACTTC. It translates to CASPATRDFSYEQYF.

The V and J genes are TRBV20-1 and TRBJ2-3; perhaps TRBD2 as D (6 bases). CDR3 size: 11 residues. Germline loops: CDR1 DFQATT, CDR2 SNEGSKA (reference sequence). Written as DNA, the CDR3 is TGCAGATGGGGGGGCACAGATACGCAGTATTTT. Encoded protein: CRWGGTDTQYF.

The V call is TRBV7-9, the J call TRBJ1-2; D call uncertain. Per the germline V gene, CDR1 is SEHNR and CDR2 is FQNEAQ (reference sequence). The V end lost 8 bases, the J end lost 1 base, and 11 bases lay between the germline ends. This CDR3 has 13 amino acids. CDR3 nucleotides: TGTGCCAGCCCCGCCCGGGATAACTATGGCTACACCTTC. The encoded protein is CASPARDNYGYTF. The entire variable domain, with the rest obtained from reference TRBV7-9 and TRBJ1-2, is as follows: DTGVSQNPRHKITKRGQNVTFRCDPISEHNRLYWYRQTLGQGPEFLTYFQNEAQLEKSRLLSDRFSAERPKGSFSTLEIQRTEQGDSAMYLCASPARDNYGYTFGSGTRLTVV.

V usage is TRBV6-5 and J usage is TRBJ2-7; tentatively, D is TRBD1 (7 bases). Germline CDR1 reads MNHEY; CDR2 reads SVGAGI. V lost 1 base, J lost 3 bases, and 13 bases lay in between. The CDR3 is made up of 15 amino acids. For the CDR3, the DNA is TGTGCCAGCAGTTACTTGGGGACAGCGGGCTACGAGCAGTACTTC. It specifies CASSYLGTAGYEQYF.

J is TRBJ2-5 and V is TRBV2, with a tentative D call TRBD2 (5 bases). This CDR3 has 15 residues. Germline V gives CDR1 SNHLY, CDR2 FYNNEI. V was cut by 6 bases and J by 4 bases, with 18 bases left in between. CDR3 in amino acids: CASRLVSGSSETQYF. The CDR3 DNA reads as TGTGCCAGCAGACTAGTTTCGGGGTCGTCAGAGACCCAGTACTTC.

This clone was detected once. CDR3 sequence reads: CAISESKTGYGYTF. In DNA, the CDR3 is TGTGCCATCAGTGAGTCGAAGACAGGCTATGGCTACACCTTC. The rearrangement uses TRBV10-3 and TRBJ1-2; tentative D call: TRBD1 (6 bases). This CDR3 is 14 amino acids long. Per germline, CDR1 ENHRY and CDR2 SYGVKD. V was trimmed by 0 bases and J by 4 bases, leaving 9 bases between them.

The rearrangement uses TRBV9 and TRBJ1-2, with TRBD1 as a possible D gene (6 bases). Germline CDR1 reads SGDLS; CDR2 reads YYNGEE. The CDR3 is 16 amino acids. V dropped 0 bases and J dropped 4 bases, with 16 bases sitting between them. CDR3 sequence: CASSVGGQGSSYGYTF. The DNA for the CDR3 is TGTGCCAGCAGCGTAGGCGGGCAGGGGAGCAGCTATGGCTACACCTTC.

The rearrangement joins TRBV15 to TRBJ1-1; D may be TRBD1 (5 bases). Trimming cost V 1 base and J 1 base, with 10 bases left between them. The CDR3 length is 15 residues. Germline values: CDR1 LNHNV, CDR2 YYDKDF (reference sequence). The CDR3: CATSRVDNGNTEAFF. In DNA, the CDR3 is TGTGCCACCAGCAGAGTGGACAACGGGAACACTGAAGCTTTCTTT. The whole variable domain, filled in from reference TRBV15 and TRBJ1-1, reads DAMVIQNPRYQVTQFGKPVTLSCSQTLNHNVMYWYQQKSSQAPKLLFHYYDKDFNNEADTPDNFQSRRPNTSFCFLDIRSPGLGDTAMYLCATSRVDNGNTEAFFGQGTRLTVV.

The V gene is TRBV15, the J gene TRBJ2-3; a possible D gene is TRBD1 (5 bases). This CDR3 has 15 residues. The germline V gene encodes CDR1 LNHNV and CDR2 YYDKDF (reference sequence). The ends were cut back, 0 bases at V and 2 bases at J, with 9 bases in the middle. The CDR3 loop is CATSRDGANTDTQYF. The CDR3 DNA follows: TGTGCCACCAGCAGAGATGGGGCTAACACAGATACGCAGTATTTT.

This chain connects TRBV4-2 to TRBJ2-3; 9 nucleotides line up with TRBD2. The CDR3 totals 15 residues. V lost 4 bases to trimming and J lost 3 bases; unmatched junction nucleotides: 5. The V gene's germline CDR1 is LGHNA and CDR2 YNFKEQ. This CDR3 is CASSLAGGPTDTQYF. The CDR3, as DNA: TGTGCCAGCAGCCTGGCGGGGGGGCCTACAGATACGCAGTATTTT.

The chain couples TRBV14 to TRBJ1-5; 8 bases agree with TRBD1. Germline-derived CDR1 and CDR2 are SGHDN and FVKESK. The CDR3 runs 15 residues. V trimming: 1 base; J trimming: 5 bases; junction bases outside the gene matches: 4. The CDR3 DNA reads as TGTGCCAGCAGCCAAGTAGCAGGGGGCTATCAGCCCCAGCATTTT. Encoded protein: CASSQVAGGYQPQHF.

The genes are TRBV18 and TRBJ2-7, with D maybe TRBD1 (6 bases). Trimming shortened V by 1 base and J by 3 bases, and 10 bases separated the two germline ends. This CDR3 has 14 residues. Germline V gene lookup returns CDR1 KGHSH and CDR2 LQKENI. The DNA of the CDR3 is TGTGCCAGCTCACCACGGACAGAGAACTACGAGCAGTACTTC. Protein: CASSPRTENYEQYF.

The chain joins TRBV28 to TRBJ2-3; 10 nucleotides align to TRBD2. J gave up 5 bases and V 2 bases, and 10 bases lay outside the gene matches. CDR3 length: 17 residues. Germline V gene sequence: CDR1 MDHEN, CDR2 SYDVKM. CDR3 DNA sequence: TGTGCCAGCAGTTTAGAGGCTAGAGCGGGGGGGATAGATACGCAGTATTTT. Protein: CASSLEARAGGIDTQYF.

CDR3 bases: TGCAGCGTCCGGGTCCCTAATCAGCCCCAGCATTTT. Protein product: CSVRVPNQPQHF. This chain uses TRBV29-1 with TRBJ1-5, with D uncertain. CDR3 size: 12 residues. V lost 6 bases, J lost 4 bases, and 10 bases lay in between. The germline CDR1 and CDR2 sequences are SQVTM and ANQGSEA. Supplemented by reference TRBV29-1 and TRBJ1-5, the full variable domain reads SAVISQKPSRDICQRGTSLTIQCQVDSQVTMMFWYRQQPGQSLTLIATANQGSEATYESGFVIDKFPISRPNLTFSTLTVSNMSPEDSSIYLCSVRVPNQPQHFGDGTRLSIL.

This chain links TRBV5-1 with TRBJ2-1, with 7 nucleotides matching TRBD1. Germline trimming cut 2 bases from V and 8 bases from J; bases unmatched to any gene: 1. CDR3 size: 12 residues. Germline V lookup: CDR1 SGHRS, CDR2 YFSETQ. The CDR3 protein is CASSFQGDEQFF. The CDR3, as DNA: TGCGCCAGCAGCTTTCAGGGGGATGAGCAGTTCTTC. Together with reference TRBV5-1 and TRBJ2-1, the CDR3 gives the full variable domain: KAGVTQTPRYLIKTRGQQVTLSCSPISGHRSVSWYQQTPGQGLQFLFEYFSETQRNKGNFPGRFSGRQFSNSRSEMNVSTLELGDSALYLCASSFQGDEQFFGPGTRLTVL.